This T cell receptor beta chain was captured in a study of glioma-infiltrating T cells. Study information: Blood libraries targeted about 4- to 11-fold coverage of about a million T cells.

General study findings and limits: Shared blood CDR3 signature motifs marked patients with low tissue-blood divergence.

Amplification of TCR alpha and beta CDR3 regions from RNA used iRepertoire nested multiplex PCR. Input was about 85-450 ng of tissue mRNA or PBMC total RNA. From the multiplex PCR reads, TCRdb called clonotypes with MiXCR, one entry per CDR3 protein. The sample records 300,000 to 400,000 distinct CDR3 sequences, about 40% being singletons. The CDR3 has 17 residues. The V gene's germline CDR1 is MNHEY and CDR2 SVGEGT. The J segment lost 4 bases and the V segment lost 4 bases, leaving 11 bases of the junction unmatched. This clonotype has ten or more counts. The antigen remains unidentified. Material: glioma tissue, nonneoplastic brain tissue, or PBMCs (not recorded which). This TCR came from a human donor with low-grade glioma or glioblastoma, undergoing nonglioma brain surgery, or in good health (not recorded which). The rearrangement links TRBV6-2 or TRBV6-3 to TRBJ2-4; 9 bases agree with TRBD1. CDR3 sequence reads: CASSLPGQGRPKNIQYF. In DNA, the CDR3 is TGTGCCAGCAGTTTACCGGGACAGGGCCGTCCAAAAAACATTCAGTACTTC.